This entry is about one TCR beta chain. The antigen it binds to is not known. No much larger clonotype is one base removed from it; base qualities were not supplied. This sample stems from a study of tumor-infiltrating lymphocytes in primary liver carcinoma (dated by TCRdb to 2016 to 2017). Background for the entire study: Of the five patients (three men and two women, aged 30 to 69 years), four had hepatocellular carcinoma and one had combined HCC and intrahepatic cholangiocarcinoma. The tumors of the five patients were staged as T1-T3 N0M0, with maximum diameters ranging from roughly 4.2 to 10 cm. Each sample produced roughly 3.5 to 8 million productive TCRbeta reads, and read depth showed no significant difference between tissue types. Across five regions of each liver tumor, along with adjacent normal tissue and blood, the study brought together TCRbeta repertoire sequencing, expression microarrays and whole-exome sequencing. A total of roughly 35 specimens from 5 patients underwent TCRbeta repertoire sequencing, comprising around 25 tumor regions, 5 adjacent noncancerous liver tissues and 5 peripheral blood samples. Reproducibility between technical replicate repertoires was high, with correlation coefficients above 0.95 and mean shared-clone rates approximately 0.91. Findings and caveats that apply to the study as a whole: Pairs of tumor regions showed greater repertoire overlap (mean 36%) than tumor-adjacent pairs (roughly 17%) or tumor-blood pairs (about 15%), which is consistent with antigen-driven expansion. Because sequencing covered only the TCR beta chain and unpaired alpha chains were not captured, true repertoire diversity is likely underestimated. The top 250 clones made up a significantly larger repertoire fraction in tumors than in blood (p = 0.039). Since the samples were bulk and unsorted, there was no way to compare CD4+ and CD8+ T cell repertoires. Only a few patients were included in the study, and the authors note that the findings should be validated in a larger study.

Deletion took 4 bases off V and 5 bases off J, with a span of 17 bases between the germline ends. From the cysteine through the phenylalanine, the CDR3 covers 15 amino acids. The kept DNA is CDR3 alone, 45 bases in frame from the first base. The germline V gene sets CDR1 to SGHAT and CDR2 to FQNNGV. Starting from about 500 ng total RNA, TCRbeta-specific cDNA was produced by reverse transcription with a constant-region primer and ProtoScript II reverse transcriptase. Three nested multiplex PCR rounds, following a slightly modified ARM-PCR procedure, were used to build the TCRbeta libraries. The first two PCR rounds used multiplex TRBV1-TRBV30 forward primers with a Cbeta reverse primer, each for approximately 11 cycles. Sample barcodes and Illumina adapters were added in a final 25-cycle PCR using Deep VentR polymerase. Amplicons of 200-500 bp were gel-purified with a QIAquick gel extraction kit before sequencing. TCRbeta amplicons were sequenced on an Illumina HiSeq 2500 with 250-bp paired-end reads. Processing in the source paper ran as follows. Reads were quality-trimmed with Trimmomatic v0.33, and paired reads were merged with FLASH v1.2.11 to recover full CDR3 sequences. MiGEC v1.2.1b assigned V, D and J germline segments to the rearranged TCRbeta sequences. Clonotype statistics and Shannon-Wiener diversity indices were calculated with VDJtools v1.0.0. To reduce sampling bias, subsequent analyses other than the diversity analysis used only the 250 most abundant clonotypes in each sample. The public reads were reprocessed in TCRdb via fastp at Q25 and MiXCR, keeping in-frame beta chains. Merged by CDR3 protein, the rows form single entries marked with the most common genes and DNA. TCRdb's processing, not the authors', yielded these V and J calls. The sample records roughly 80,000 distinct CDR3 sequences, about three quarters of which are singletons. The ten top clones hold about 26% of the sample.

Total RNA and DNA were co-extracted without cell sorting from roughly 20-30 mg of bulk tissue using the AllPrep DNA/RNA mini kit. Roughly five patients with histopathologically diagnosed primary liver carcinoma underwent surgical resection in China between late 2015 and March 2016. At the time of sampling, the patients were treatment-naive and had chronic HBV infection. Fresh tumor and adjacent tissue pieces were bisected; one half was stored in RNAlater at -80°C, the other sent for histology. Sequences were obtained from tumor-adjacent normal liver tissue. The clonotype comes from a man in his forties or fifties with primary liver carcinoma and hepatitis B virus infection. In this chain, TRBV11-2 is recombined with TRBJ1-1; no D gene call is confident. The CDR3 corresponds to CASSSRAWWKTEAFF. The nucleotide sequence is TGTGCCAGCAGCTCGCGCGCATGGTGGAAGACTGAAGCTTTCTTT.